This TCR beta chain was recorded in a study of control samples from healthy donors and cancer patients. The germline V and J ends were trimmed by 7 bases and 7 bases, with 13 bases remaining between them. The CDR3 runs to 13 residues. This clone was recorded many times. Profiling relied on immunoSEQ multiplex PCR, and the TCRdb table lists in-frame clones only, not all of them. The sample carries 90,000 to 150,000 clones, about 91% recorded once. The sequence was collected from a man aged 35-49 years in good health. This sequence joins TRBV12-3 or TRBV12-4 and TRBJ2-2; no definite D call. The sequenced sample was blood. The CDR3 here is CASTTDVGGELFF. For the CDR3, the DNA is TGTGCCAGCACTACTGACGTTGGCGGGGAGCTGTTTTTT.